Presented here are 29 T cell receptor beta chains from one specimen sequenced in a study of blood T cell repertoires in COVID-19. Here immunoSEQ multiplex PCR was the method, and the copy in TCRdb shows in-frame clones only, minus some. This table has roughly 310,000 clones, 85% to 90% appearing once. The sample comprised peripheral blood. The origin of the receptors is a woman aged 45-65 years with active or convalescent COVID-19.

This chain connects TRBV4-2 to TRBJ2-4, with 10 bases that match TRBD2. Per germline, CDR1 LGHNA and CDR2 YNFKEQ. This CDR3 has 19 residues. V was pared by 2 bases and J by 6 bases, with 16 bases of the junction left unmatched. The CDR3 region is CASSQLLGRAGGPGNIQYF. CDR3 DNA: TGTGCCAGCAGCCAACTTCTTGGACGAGCGGGGGGGCCCGGAAACATTCAGTACTTC.

The chain combines TRBV5-1 with TRBJ2-5, with TRBD1 identical over 7 bases. Germline CDR1 is SGHRS and CDR2 is YFSETQ. CDR3 length: 13 amino acids. The V and J ends lost 4 bases and 5 bases, in that order; junction bases with no gene match: 5. DNA of the CDR3: TGCGCCAGCAGCAGGGGACAGCGGGAGACCCAGTACTTC. This codes for CASSRGQRETQYF.

The chain carries TRBV9 and TRBJ2-7; D is uncertain. Between the trimmed V and J ends, which lost 3 bases and 3 bases, there was a span of 7 bases. The CDR3 runs to 12 residues. The germline V gene has CDR1 SGDLS and CDR2 YYNGEE. DNA for the CDR3: TGTGCCAGCAGCGGGAGTGGCTACGAGCAGTACTTC. Translating it yields CASSGSGYEQYF.

The gene calls are TRBV7-2 and TRBJ2-2; 7 nucleotides agree with TRBD1. Germline V CDR1 and CDR2: SGHTA, FQGNSA. This CDR3 has 15 amino acids. V gave up 5 bases and J gave up 0 bases; unmatched junction bases: 3. In DNA form, the CDR3 reads TGTGCCAGCAGCACGGGACAGTCGAACACCGGGGAGCTGTTTTTT. Encoded protein: CASSTGQSNTGELFF.

V and J are TRBV11-2 and TRBJ1-5; D is uncertain. Germline loops: CDR1 SGHAT, CDR2 FQNNGV. The CDR3 is 15 residues long. V was clipped by 3 bases and J by 3 bases, with 12 bases between them. CDR3 in DNA: TGTGCCAGCAGCTTGTCGGACGGGGACAATCAGCCCCAGCATTTT. It codes for CASSLSDGDNQPQHF.

A single count supports this clone. This rearrangement joins TRBV9 to TRBJ2-1; 11 bases are a match to TRBD2. The V and J ends lost 3 bases and 3 bases, in that order; junction bases with no gene match: 2. CDR1 SGDLS and CDR2 YYNGEE come from the germline V gene. This CDR3 spans 15 amino acids. CDR3 DNA: TGTGCCAGCAGCGAGACTAGCGGGATCTACAATGAGCAGTTCTTC. As protein: CASSETSGIYNEQFF.

The V call is TRBV29-1, the J call TRBJ1-5, with 7 bases aligning to TRBD1. This CDR3 contains 17 residues. From germline, CDR1 is SQVTM and CDR2 ANQGSEA. Losses at the gene ends were 7 bases for V and 0 bases for J; bases not matched to a gene: 15. This CDR3 reads CSDRGRRQGYSNQPQHF. The CDR3 DNA follows: TGCAGCGATCGAGGCCGTCGACAGGGTTATAGCAATCAGCCCCAGCATTTT.

The chain employs TRBV7-3 and TRBJ2-2; the match to TRBD2 covers 8 bases. Germline CDR1 and CDR2: SGHTA and FQGTGA. The CDR3 totals 17 residues. V trimming: 0 bases; J trimming: 1 base; junction bases outside the gene matches: 4. The CDR3 protein is CASSLTTSGGNTGELFF. Written as DNA, the CDR3 is TGTGCCAGCAGCTTAACGACCAGCGGGGGGAACACCGGGGAGCTGTTTTTT.

J is TRBJ2-5 and V is TRBV7-2, with 8 bases identical to TRBD1. This CDR3 is built from 16 residues. After removal of 0 bases from V and 4 bases from J, the junction contained 7 bases not matched to a gene. Germline values: CDR1 SGHTA, CDR2 FQGNSA. The CDR3 here is CASSLAGAGGRETQYF. The CDR3, as DNA: TGTGCCAGCAGCTTAGCGGGGGCAGGGGGCAGAGAGACCCAGTACTTC. The full variable domain, completed using reference TRBV7-2 and TRBJ2-5, is GAGVSQSPSNKVTEKGKDVELRCDPISGHTALYWYRQSLGQGLEFLIYFQGNSAPDKSGLPSDRFSAERTGGSVSTLTIQRTQQEDSAVYLCASSLAGAGGRETQYFGPGTRLLVL.

J is TRBJ1-3 and V is TRBV19, with a possible D match to TRBD1 (5 bases). Trimming shortened V by 3 bases and J by 4 bases, and 13 bases separated the two germline ends. The CDR3 is made up of 15 amino acids. Looked up from germline, CDR1 is LNHDA and CDR2 is SQIVND (reference sequence). This CDR3 reads CASSIRQGIGNTIYF. In nucleotides, the CDR3 is TGTGCCAGTAGTATCCGTCAGGGCATCGGAAACACCATATATTTT.

The rearrangement uses TRBV28 and TRBJ1-2, with D possibly TRBD1 on 5 matching bases. The length of the CDR3 is 13 residues. Germline V lookup: CDR1 MDHEN, CDR2 SYDVKM. The V end lost 8 bases, the J end lost 5 bases, and 15 bases lay between the germline ends. The CDR3, as DNA: TGTGCCAGCGGAGGGCAGGGATGGTATGGCTACACCTTC. Translated: CASGGQGWYGYTF.

The CDR3 spells CASSPDGTSTDTQYF. As DNA, the CDR3 is TGTGCCAGCAGCCCGGACGGGACTAGTACAGATACGCAGTATTTT. The V gene is TRBV7-2, the J gene TRBJ2-3; 8 nucleotides match TRBD2. V shed 5 bases, J shed 3 bases, and the junction held 7 bases outside the gene matches. This CDR3 is built from 15 residues. Germline V gene data show CDR1 as SGHTA and CDR2 as FQGNSA.

The J gene is TRBJ1-2, the V gene TRBV2, with D tentatively TRBD1 (6 bases). V lost 0 bases and J 6 bases, leaving 8 bases between the germline ends. Germline loops: CDR1 SNHLY, CDR2 FYNNEI. The CDR3 sequence is 13 residues long. CDR3 DNA: TGTGCCAGCAGTGAAGCGGGGGCGGATGGCTACACCTTC. Amino acid sequence: CASSEAGADGYTF.

This chain uses TRBV4-2 with TRBJ1-6; tentative D call: TRBD1 (6 bases). The CDR3 is made up of 15 amino acids. Germline V lookup: CDR1 LGHNA, CDR2 YNFKEQ. Trimming removed 2 bases at V and 7 bases at J, with 12 bases between. The DNA of the CDR3 is TGTGCCAGCAGCCAACCTGACGGACAGAATTCACCCCTCCACTTT. Translated: CASSQPDGQNSPLHF.

This rearrangement joins TRBV9 to TRBJ2-7, with TRBD1 matching over 9 bases. CDR3 length: 14 residues. The V and J ends lost 3 bases and 9 bases, in that order; junction bases with no gene match: 10. Germline V gene sequence: CDR1 SGDLS, CDR2 YYNGEE. CDR3 nucleotides: TGTGCCAGCAGCGCACAGGGGGCGCTGGGTGGGCAGTACTTC. It specifies CASSAQGALGGQYF.

The chain carries TRBV19 and TRBJ1-1; 7 bases are a match to TRBD1. Germline loops: CDR1 LNHDA, CDR2 SQIVND (reference sequence). The CDR3 extends over 12 amino acids. Germline trimming cut 3 bases from V and 7 bases from J; bases unmatched to any gene: 2. In DNA form, the CDR3 reads TGTGCCAGTAGTATCTACAGGGGTGAAGCTTTCTTT. As protein: CASSIYRGEAFF.

The chain recombines TRBV7-8 with TRBJ2-5, with a possible D match to TRBD1 (5 bases). Germline loops: CDR1 SGHVS, CDR2 FQNEAQ. The CDR3 contains 16 residues. Trimming removed 1 base from V and 1 base from J, with 13 bases in between. The CDR3 region is CASSLGGKGLQETQYF. Written as DNA, the CDR3 is TGTGCCAGCAGCTTAGGGGGAAAGGGGCTCCAAGAGACCCAGTACTTC.

The chain combines TRBV15 with TRBJ1-5; D gene unclear. Germline CDR1 is LNHNV and CDR2 is YYDKDF (reference sequence). V was clipped by 4 bases and J by 6 bases, with 13 bases between them. This CDR3 comprises 14 residues. CDR3 nucleotide sequence: TGTGCCACCAGCATTGCAGGACTTAGTCAGCCCCAGCATTTT. Encoded protein: CATSIAGLSQPQHF. The variable domain in full, with the rest retrieved from reference TRBV15 and TRBJ1-5, is DAMVIQNPRYQVTQFGKPVTLSCSQTLNHNVMYWYQQKSSQAPKLLFHYYDKDFNNEADTPDNFQSRRPNTSFCFLDIRSPGLGDTAMYLCATSIAGLSQPQHFGDGTRLSIL.

This sequence joins TRBV24-1 and TRBJ1-6; 10 nucleotides align to TRBD1. V dropped 4 bases and J dropped 9; count of bases not matched to a gene: 8. The V gene's germline CDR1 is KGHDR and CDR2 SFDVKD. The length of the CDR3 is 16 residues. DNA of the CDR3: TGTGCCACCAGTGACACACGACAGGGGGCTAGTTCACCCCTCCACTTT. Encoded protein: CATSDTRQGASSPLHF.

The V gene is TRBV15, the J gene TRBJ2-1; possibly TRBD1 for D (6 bases). Trimming pared 4 bases from V and 8 bases from J, leaving 15 bases between. The CDR3 is 14 residues long. From germline, CDR1 is LNHNV and CDR2 YYDKDF (reference sequence). The CDR3 DNA follows: TGTGCCACCAGCACCAGGGGACCCCTCGATGAGCAGTTCTTC. The encoded protein is CATSTRGPLDEQFF.

The chain joins TRBV7-2 to TRBJ2-2; D is undetermined. Trimming removed 5 bases from V and 6 bases from J, with 13 bases in between. CDR3 length equals 14 residues. Germline CDR1 and CDR2: SGHTA and FQGNSA. CDR3 bases: TGTGCCAGCAGCCCCCAAGGCGGTGCCGGGGAGCTGTTTTTT. It translates to CASSPQGGAGELFF.

The CDR3 is CASSYRDRGYQPQHF. The CDR3 nucleotides read TGTGCCAGCAGTTATAGGGACAGGGGATATCAGCCCCAGCATTTT. This chain links TRBV6-2 or TRBV6-3 with TRBJ1-5, with 10 bases that match TRBD1. Unmatched junction bases numbered 4, after V lost 3 bases and J lost 5 bases. The CDR3 length is 15 residues. Germline V lookup: CDR1 MNHEY, CDR2 SVGEGT.

This chain links TRBV7-6 with TRBJ2-5; 11 bases are shared with TRBD1. CDR3 length: 17 amino acids. J gave up 2 bases and V 1 base, and 6 bases lay outside the gene matches. The germline V gene encodes CDR1 SGHVS and CDR2 FNYEAQ. The CDR3 region is CASSLGTGGFGQETQYF. The CDR3, as DNA: TGTGCCAGCAGCTTAGGGACAGGGGGCTTCGGGCAAGAGACCCAGTACTTC.

As for this clone: This could be a read error, since a much larger clone is one nucleotide away. The chain has TRBV9 and TRBJ2-1; 11 nucleotides agree with TRBD2. The ends lost 4 bases at V and 3 bases at J; junction bases unmatched: 6. There are 16 residues in the CDR3. Germline CDR1 SGDLS, CDR2 YYNGEE. Written as DNA, the CDR3 is TGTGCCAGCAGCCCGTCCGGGACTAGCGGCTACAATGAGCAGTTCTTC. It is translated as CASSPSGTSGYNEQFF.

The chain combines TRBV2 with TRBJ2-1; 7 nucleotides match TRBD2. V was clipped by 6 bases and J by 0 bases; unmatched bases: 8. Germline lookup yields CDR1 SNHLY and CDR2 FYNNEI. The CDR3 is 16 amino acids. CDR3 residues: CASRGRGGSSYNEQFF. The DNA of the CDR3 is TGTGCCAGCAGGGGCAGAGGCGGGAGCTCCTACAATGAGCAGTTCTTC.

V gene TRBV5-1 combines with J gene TRBJ1-6; possibly TRBD1 for D (6 bases). The CDR3 is 16 amino acids. The germline CDR1 and CDR2 sequences are SGHRS and YFSETQ. Trimming removed 1 base from V and 5 bases from J, with 13 bases in between. The CDR3 loop is CASSLQGLGNNSPLHF. For the CDR3, the DNA is TGCGCCAGCAGCTTGCAGGGGTTGGGTAATAATTCACCCCTCCACTTT.

The rearrangement links TRBV2 to TRBJ1-1, with D possibly matching TRBD1 (5 bases). Trimming took off 6 bases at V and 2 bases at J, with 10 bases between the two ends. Germline loops: CDR1 SNHLY, CDR2 FYNNEI. This CDR3 spans 13 amino acids. The CDR3 loop is CASRGLENTEAFF. The CDR3 DNA is TGTGCCAGCAGGGGGCTGGAAAACACTGAAGCTTTCTTT.

This clone was seen just once. V is TRBV6-5 and J is TRBJ1-2; 8 bases are shared with TRBD1. V shed 7 bases, J shed 2 bases, and the junction held 9 bases outside the gene matches. The germline CDR1 and CDR2 sequences are MNHEY and SVGAGI. The CDR3 is made up of 15 amino acids. CDR3 residues: CASNPRQGWNYGYTF. DNA for the CDR3: TGTGCCAGCAACCCTAGACAGGGGTGGAACTATGGCTACACCTTC.

The chain joins TRBV7-3 to TRBJ2-2; the match to TRBD2 covers 13 bases. Germline CDR1 reads SGHTA; CDR2 reads FQGTGA. V lost 3 bases to trimming and J lost 1 base; unmatched junction nucleotides: 5. The CDR3 contains 18 residues. The CDR3 here is CASSLSGTSGMNTGELFF. The DNA for the CDR3 is TGTGCCAGCAGCTTGTCCGGGACTAGCGGGATGAACACCGGGGAGCTGTTTTTT.